The sequence of this T cell receptor beta chain was determined in a study of OX40 agonist ivuxolimab in advanced cancers. The wider study: From about 20 to 79 years was the age range, with a mean of about 56 years, and about 83% were male.

Remarks on this clone: Its cognate antigen is unknown.

Individuals having autoimmune disease history or systemic immunosuppression were not enrolled. Blood samples were obtained at baseline, cycle 4 day 1, and cycle 7 day 1. There are 13 residues in the CDR3. The V segment lost 6 bases and the J segment 6 bases; nucleotides outside the gene matches: 4. The germline V gene has CDR1 MDHEN and CDR2 SYDVKM. General observations from the study: Some patients who did not respond also had low normalized T-cell clonal expansion.

Only in-frame clones appear in the TCRdb table, and some are missing; sequencing was by immunoSEQ multiplex PCR. Of more than 45,000 clones listed, 83% were seen once; the top ten hold around 3.3%. The specimen was CD4+ or CD8+ T cells sorted from blood, collected in a trial of the OX40 agonist ivuxolimab. The J gene is TRBJ1-2, the V gene TRBV28, with 10 bases that match TRBD1. The sequence came from an adult with an advanced solid tumor such as melanoma, head and neck, liver or kidney cancer. The CDR3 here is CASSAGQGNGYTF. CDR3 coding DNA: TGTGCCAGCAGCGCGGGACAGGGGAATGGCTACACCTTC.